The TCR beta chain described here comes from a study of breast tumors, draining lymph nodes, adjacent tissues. General observations from the study: Compared with lymph nodes, tumors were less diverse; compared with nontumor tissue, more.

Many counts were recorded for this clonotype. What it binds is not known. This CDR3 is built from 15 residues. V was shortened by 0 bases and J by 4 bases, with 11 bases between the two germline ends. In germline, CDR1 is MRHNA, CDR2 SNTAGT. Samples came from axillary lymph nodes draining the breast cancer. TCRdb re-analysed the multiplex PCR reads in MiXCR, keeping a single row per CDR3 protein. This sample has approximately 100,000 distinct CDR3 sequences; 20% to 25% occur once, and the top ten carry roughly 1.2%. The genes are TRBV6-4 and TRBJ2-3; possibly TRBD2 for D (6 bases). This sequence originates from a female donor with breast cancer. Some clones in this sample may be carry-over from other donors' samples. The sample comprised axillary lymph node tissue. Here the CDR3 reads CASSDSIERADTQYF. Written as DNA, the CDR3 is TGTGCCAGCAGTGACTCGATCGAGCGGGCAGATACGCAGTATTTT.